The entry that follows covers one T cell receptor (beta chain) sequence. CDR3 length: 13 residues. V dropped 2 bases and J dropped 6 bases, with 8 bases sitting between them. Germline CDR1 KGHSH, CDR2 LQKENI. The sample originates from a study of T cell changes during pregnancy in multiple sclerosis. The assay was immunoSEQ multiplex PCR, and TCRdb's table has in-frame clones only and misses some. The sample has 38,000 or so clones, around 90% seen once. This sequence originates from a female donor in good health, enrolled as a control in a pregnancy study. The V gene is TRBV18, the J gene TRBJ2-4; perhaps TRBD1 as D (5 bases). Sequencing was performed on CD4+ T cells from peripheral blood mononuclear cells, taken in the second trimester of pregnancy. CDR3: CASSPGQGNIQYF. For the CDR3, the DNA is TGTGCCAGCTCACCAGGTCAGGGAAACATTCAGTACTTC.